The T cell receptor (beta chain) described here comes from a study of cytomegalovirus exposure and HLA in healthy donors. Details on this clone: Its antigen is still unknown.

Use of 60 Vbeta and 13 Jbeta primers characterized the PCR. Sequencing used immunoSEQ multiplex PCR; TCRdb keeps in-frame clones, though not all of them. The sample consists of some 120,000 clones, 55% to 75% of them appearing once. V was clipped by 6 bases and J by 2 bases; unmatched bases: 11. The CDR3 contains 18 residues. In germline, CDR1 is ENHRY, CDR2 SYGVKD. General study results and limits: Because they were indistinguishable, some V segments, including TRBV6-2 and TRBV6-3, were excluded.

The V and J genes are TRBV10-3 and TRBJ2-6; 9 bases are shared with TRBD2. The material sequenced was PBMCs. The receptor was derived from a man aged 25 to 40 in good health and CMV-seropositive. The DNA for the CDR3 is TGTGCCATCAGGAGGGCTAGCGGGATGGGCGCTGGGGCCAACGTCCTGACTTTC. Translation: CAIRRASGMGAGANVLTF.